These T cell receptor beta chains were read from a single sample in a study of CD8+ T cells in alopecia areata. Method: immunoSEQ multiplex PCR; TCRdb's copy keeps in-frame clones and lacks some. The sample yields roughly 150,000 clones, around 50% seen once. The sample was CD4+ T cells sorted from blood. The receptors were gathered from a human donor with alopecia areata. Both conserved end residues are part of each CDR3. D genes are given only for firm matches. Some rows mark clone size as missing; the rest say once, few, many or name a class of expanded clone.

CDR3 protein: CASSPLWSDTQYF
CDR3 DNA: TGTGCCAGCAGCCCACTCTGGTCAGATACGCAGTATTTT
CDR3 length: 13
D gene: NA
V gene: TRBV7-6
J gene: TRBJ2-3
clone size: NA

CDR3 protein: CASSISRPHQPQHF
CDR3 DNA: TGTGCCAGTAGTATCAGTAGGCCCCATCAGCCCCAGCATTTT
CDR3 length: 14
D gene: NA
V gene: TRBV19
J gene: TRBJ1-5
clone size: NA

CDR3 protein: CSVEGDTDTQYF
CDR3 DNA: TGCAGCGTTGAGGGTGACACAGATACGCAGTATTTT
CDR3 length: 12
D gene: NA
V gene: TRBV29-1
J gene: TRBJ2-3
clone size: few

CDR3 protein: CASSIQGAGTEAFF
CDR3 DNA: TGTGCCAGCAGCATACAGGGCGCGGGGACTGAAGCTTTCTTT
CDR3 length: 14
D gene: NA
V gene: TRBV7-9
J gene: TRBJ1-1
clone size: NA

CDR3 protein: CSSRGTDLDTQYF
CDR3 DNA: TGCAGCTCCCGGGGTACCGACTTGGATACGCAGTATTTT
CDR3 length: 13
D gene: NA
V gene: TRBV29-1
J gene: TRBJ2-3
clone size: few

CDR3 protein: CASSKTSGRQETQYF
CDR3 DNA: TGTGCCAGCAGCAAGACTAGCGGGAGGCAAGAGACCCAGTACTTC
CDR3 length: 15
D gene: TRBD2
V gene: TRBV9
J gene: TRBJ2-5
clone size: NA

CDR3 protein: CASSFSSFYMEQFF
CDR3 DNA: TGTGCCAGCAGTTTCAGTTCGTTTTACATGGAGCAGTTCTTC
CDR3 length: 14
D gene: NA
V gene: TRBV28
J gene: TRBJ2-1
clone size: few

CDR3 protein: CACGTGGGYGYTF
CDR3 DNA: TGTGCCTGCGGGACAGGGGGCGGCTATGGCTACACCTTC
CDR3 length: 13
D gene: TRBD1
V gene: TRBV30
J gene: TRBJ1-2
clone size: few

CDR3 protein: CASSFLPEQYF
CDR3 DNA: TGTGCCAGCAGCTTTCTACCAGAGCAGTATTTT
CDR3 length: 11
D gene: NA
V gene: TRBV7-9
J gene: TRBJ2-3
clone size: once

CDR3 protein: CASMLAGHFSYNEQFF
CDR3 DNA: TGTGCCAGCATGTTAGCGGGCCACTTTTCCTACAATGAGCAGTTCTTC
CDR3 length: 16
D gene: TRBD2
V gene: TRBV28
J gene: TRBJ2-1
clone size: few

CDR3 protein: CASSRMGQGGNEQFF
CDR3 DNA: TGTGCCAGCAGTCGCATGGGACAGGGAGGCAATGAGCAGTTCTTC
CDR3 length: 15
D gene: TRBD1
V gene: TRBV28
J gene: TRBJ2-1
clone size: NA

CDR3 protein: CSVAHLAGVYNEQFF
CDR3 DNA: TGCAGCGTGGCCCATCTAGCGGGAGTCTACAATGAGCAGTTCTTC
CDR3 length: 15
D gene: TRBD2
V gene: TRBV29-1
J gene: TRBJ2-1
clone size: NA

CDR3 protein: CAWSKLVGRGEQFF
CDR3 DNA: TGTGCCTGGAGTAAACTAGTAGGACGGGGTGAGCAGTTCTTC
CDR3 length: 14
D gene: NA
V gene: TRBV30
J gene: TRBJ2-1
clone size: NA

CDR3 protein: CASSFSFTEDQPQHF
CDR3 DNA: TGTGCCAGCAGCTTCTCGTTCACTGAGGATCAGCCCCAGCATTTT
CDR3 length: 15
D gene: NA
V gene: TRBV7-9
J gene: TRBJ1-5
clone size: NA

CDR3 protein: CASSSDRRGQPQHF
CDR3 DNA: TGTGCCAGCAGCTCAGACAGACGGGGTCAGCCCCAGCATTTT
CDR3 length: 14
D gene: NA
V gene: TRBV7-6
J gene: TRBJ1-5
clone size: NA

CDR3 protein: CASNPTSGMRETQYF
CDR3 DNA: TGTGCCAGCAATCCGACTAGCGGGATGAGGGAGACCCAGTACTTC
CDR3 length: 15
D gene: TRBD2
V gene: TRBV6-1
J gene: TRBJ2-5
clone size: NA

CDR3 protein: CASSRFFSTDTQYF
CDR3 DNA: TGTGCCAGCAGCCGGTTCTTTAGCACAGATACGCAGTATTTT
CDR3 length: 14
D gene: NA
V gene: TRBV6-6
J gene: TRBJ2-3
clone size: NA